This note documents a single T cell receptor beta chain sequence. The data are from a study of blood T cell repertoires in COVID-19. The overall study: PBMCs, B-cell-depleted T cells, or T cells were the source of the cDNA or gDNA that made up the material.

Cohort assignment relied on participant-reported clinical history. Germline loops: CDR1 MDHEN, CDR2 SYDVKM. The CDR3 loop spans 18 amino acids. The J segment lost 4 bases and the V segment lost 6 bases, leaving 15 bases of the junction unmatched. Repertoires were generated with immunoSEQ multiplex PCR, while TCRdb's copy carries only in-frame clones and drops some. The sample records 150,000 to 200,000 clones, approximately 88% being singletons. This chain links TRBV28 with TRBJ1-2; 12 bases match TRBD1. The source material was PBMCs or T cells enriched from blood (not recorded which). The receptor's source is an older man who had been exposed to COVID-19. CDR3 residues: CASSRKGTGGVRFYGYTF. Here the CDR3 DNA reads TGTGCCAGCAGCAGAAAAGGGACAGGGGGCGTGAGATTCTATGGCTACACCTTC.